Below are 23 T cell receptor beta chains sequenced from a single sample in a study of T cells in Graves' hyperthyroidism and ophthalmopathy. Regions amplified from RNA transcripts were the TCR beta CDR3 regions. When the TCR CDR3 underwent first-round RT-PCR, the HTBI primer set was used. TCRdb processed the multiplex PCR reads anew with MiXCR; each CDR3 protein has one entry. The sample shows around 350,000 distinct CDR3 sequences, about 15% of them seen only once. Specimen: blood. These TCRs come from a woman between 25 and 40 years old with Graves' ophthalmopathy.

This clonotype has at least ten counts. This rearrangement joins TRBV19 to TRBJ2-1, with D unclear. V lost 4 bases, J lost 4 bases, and 14 bases lay in between. This CDR3 comprises 15 residues. CDR1 and CDR2 from the germline V gene are LNHDA and SQIVND (reference sequence). CDR3 in amino acids: CASSRPPHTYNEQFF. DNA for the CDR3: TGTGCCAGTAGTAGACCTCCCCACACGTACAATGAGCAGTTCTTC.

This clonotype was observed at least ten times. J is TRBJ2-1 and V is TRBV29-1, with TRBD1 matching over 8 bases. The CDR3 runs 13 residues. Germline lookup yields CDR1 SQVTM and CDR2 ANQGSEA. V lost 7 bases, J lost 8 bases, and 10 bases stayed unmatched. CDR3 nucleotides: TGCAGCGCCCAAGGACAGGGAGAGGATGAGCAGTTCTTC. Translation: CSAQGQGEDEQFF.

The V call is TRBV15, the J call TRBJ1-2; 8 bases line up with TRBD1. Germline V gene data show CDR1 as LNHNV and CDR2 as YYDKDF (reference sequence). This CDR3 has 15 residues. With V trimmed by 0 bases and J by 7 bases, 7 bases remained unmatched. The CDR3: CATSRDLGQGGGYTF. CDR3 in DNA: TGTGCCACCAGCAGAGATCTTGGACAGGGAGGTGGCTACACCTTC.

This chain connects TRBV20-1 to TRBJ1-3; the D is unclear. V was cut by 7 bases and J by 0 bases, with 16 bases left in between. This CDR3 has 15 amino acids. Germline CDR1 is DFQATT and CDR2 is SNEGSKA (reference sequence). This CDR3 reads CSGVDGPSSGNTIYF. DNA for the CDR3: TGCAGTGGAGTGGACGGCCCGAGCTCTGGAAACACCATATATTTT.

This clonotype showed up many times. The rearrangement links TRBV2 to TRBJ2-1, with D possibly matching TRBD2 (6 bases). The CDR3 length is 13 residues. Trimming removed 8 bases at V and 8 bases at J, with 16 bases between. Germline values: CDR1 SNHLY, CDR2 FYNNEI. CDR3 DNA sequence: TGTGCCAGCGTGGAGGGCGCGGGTGATGAGCAGTTCTTC. Its translation: CASVEGAGDEQFF.

This clonotype was observed at least ten times. The V and J genes are TRBV5-6 and TRBJ1-5; D might be TRBD1 (6 bases). The germline V gene has CDR1 SGHDT and CDR2 YYEEEE. This CDR3 has 16 amino acids. The ends were cut back, 0 bases at V and 2 bases at J, with 12 bases in the middle. The CDR3 reads CASSLEGEGGNQPQHF. CDR3 in DNA: TGTGCCAGCAGCTTGGAGGGGGAAGGGGGCAATCAGCCCCAGCATTTT. Variable domain in full (rest from reference TRBV5-6 and TRBJ1-5): DAGVTQSPTHLIKTRGQQVTLRCSPKSGHDTVSWYQQALGQGPQFIFQYYEEEERQRGNFPDRFSGHQFPNYSSELNVNALLLGDSALYLCASSLEGEGGNQPQHFGDGTRLSIL.

The rearrangement uses TRBV13 and TRBJ2-1, with 11 positions matching TRBD2. The CDR3 runs to 15 residues. V trimming: 3 bases; J trimming: 7 bases; junction bases outside the gene matches: 5. Germline loops: CDR1 PRHDT, CDR2 FYEKMQ (reference sequence). The CDR3 reads CASSFSSGGRNEQFF. The CDR3 DNA sequence: TGTGCCAGCAGCTTTTCTAGCGGGGGGAGGAATGAGCAGTTCTTC.

This chain links TRBV6-1 with TRBJ1-4, with a tentative D call TRBD1 (6 bases). CDR3 length: 13 residues. The V and J ends lost 10 bases and 10 bases respectively, with 19 bases between them. The germline gives CDR1 MNHNS, CDR2 SASEGT. The CDR3 is CATGARGGGKLFF. For the CDR3, the DNA is TGTGCCACGGGGGCCCGGGGTGGGGGAAAACTGTTTTTT.

This clonotype was detected ten times or more. The J gene is TRBJ2-7, the V gene TRBV12-3 or TRBV12-4, with 11 bases lining up with TRBD1. V shed 6 bases and J 5 bases; nucleotides not matched to a gene: 15. The length of the CDR3 is 17 residues. Written as DNA, the CDR3 is TGTGCCAGCAGCCCACGGACAGGGGGCATTGGTCTCCACGAGCAGTACTTC. Its protein product is CASSPRTGGIGLHEQYF.

This clonotype turned up a few times. V usage is TRBV6-1 and J usage is TRBJ1-3; D unresolved. The germline V and J ends were trimmed by 1 base and 1 base, with 8 bases remaining between them. The germline V gene encodes CDR1 MNHNS and CDR2 SASEGT. The CDR3 is 15 residues long. This CDR3 is CASSEDGRSGNTIYF. The CDR3 nucleotides read TGTGCCAGCAGTGAAGATGGGAGATCTGGAAACACCATATATTTT.

This clonotype has at least ten counts. The chain combines TRBV7-8 with TRBJ2-2, with a possible D match to TRBD2 (7 bases). Trimming left V 2 bases short and J 4 bases short, with 14 bases between. The CDR3 length is 16 residues. Looked up from germline, CDR1 is SGHVS and CDR2 is FQNEAQ. Here the CDR3 reads CASSLFGGHGTGELFF. CDR3 DNA sequence: TGTGCCAGCAGCTTATTCGGGGGGCATGGCACCGGGGAGCTGTTTTTT.

Points on this clonotype: One junction end does not reproduce the germline sequence, and a read error may be involved. The chain links TRBV7-8 to TRBJ2-5, with 9 bases aligning to TRBD1. CDR1 and CDR2 from the germline V gene are SGHVS and FQNEAQ. This CDR3 contains 19 residues. CDR3 bases: TGTGCCAGCAGCTTAGCCCTGGGTTTGAACCGGGACAGGGAAAACTCTCGACACTTC. Its translation is CASSLALGLNRDRENSRHF.

Many counts were recorded for this clonotype. The CDR3 DNA is TGTGCCAGCAGCTCCGGCACCAGACAGGGAAGGGAGACCCAGTACTTC. This encodes CASSSGTRQGRETQYF. The chain joins TRBV7-8 to TRBJ2-5; 7 nucleotides align to TRBD1. Per the germline V gene, CDR1 is SGHVS and CDR2 is FQNEAQ. The length of the CDR3 is 16 residues. After removal of 4 bases from V and 5 bases from J, the junction contained 13 bases not matched to a gene. The entire variable domain, with the rest obtained from reference TRBV7-8 and TRBJ2-5, is as follows: GAGVSQSPRYKVAKRGQDVALRCDPISGHVSLFWYQQALGQGPEFLTYFQNEAQLDKSGLPSDRFFAERPEGSVSTLKIQRTQQEDSAVYLCASSSGTRQGRETQYFGPGTRLLVL.

The chain uses TRBV27 and TRBJ2-7, with D uncertain. The germline gives CDR1 MNHEY, CDR2 SMNVEV (reference sequence). Trimming took 2 bases from V and 3 from J, leaving 8 bases between them. CDR3 length: 13 residues. The CDR3 here is CASSLVGDYEQYF. CDR3 bases: TGTGCCAGCAGTTTAGTAGGTGACTACGAGCAGTACTTC.

This clonotype was seen ten or more times. V usage is TRBV11-2 and J usage is TRBJ1-2; 7 bases fit TRBD1. The germline V gene encodes CDR1 SGHAT and CDR2 FQNNGV. CDR3 length: 15 residues. Trimming at V came to 3 bases and at J to 2 bases, leaving 6 bases not matched to a gene. The CDR3 coding sequence is TGTGCCAGCAGCTTGTCGCAGGGGGTCAACTATGGCTACACCTTC. This encodes CASSLSQGVNYGYTF.

This clonotype was counted ten times or more. The chain employs TRBV7-8 and TRBJ1-1; D gene uncertain. Per germline, CDR1 SGHVS and CDR2 FQNEAQ. The CDR3 is 11 residues long. Trimming removed 1 base from V and 11 bases from J, with 8 bases in between. CDR3 in DNA: TGTGCCAGCAGCTTAGGGGGTATCGCTTTCTTT. It codes for CASSLGGIAFF.

The sample holds many counts of this clonotype. This chain uses TRBV6-5 with TRBJ1-1, with a tentative D call TRBD1 (5 bases). The germline V gene has CDR1 MNHEY and CDR2 SVGAGI. Trimming left V 2 bases short and J 2 bases short, with 6 bases between. CDR3 length equals 13 residues. The CDR3 coding sequence is TGTGCCAGCAGTTACGACAGAAACACTGAAGCTTTCTTT. It encodes CASSYDRNTEAFF.

This clonotype was detected many times. This chain uses TRBV7-8 with TRBJ2-3; a possible D gene is TRBD2 (6 bases). Trimming took off 2 bases at V and 0 bases at J, with 12 bases between the two ends. The CDR3 length is 16 residues. CDR1 SGHVS and CDR2 FQNEAQ come from the germline V gene. This chain's CDR3 is CASSLTRETSTDTQYF. The DNA for the CDR3 is TGTGCCAGCAGCTTAACCCGGGAGACTAGCACAGATACGCAGTATTTT.

The V gene is TRBV9, the J gene TRBJ2-3; 8 positions agree with TRBD1. The germline CDR1 and CDR2 sequences are SGDLS and YYNGEE. V gave up 0 bases and J gave up 4 bases; unmatched junction bases: 7. The CDR3 contains 16 residues. The CDR3, as DNA: TGTGCCAGCAGCGTAGAAACAGGGGGAGGTGCAGATACGCAGTATTTT. Translated, it gives CASSVETGGGADTQYF.

This CDR3 reads CSAHRGPSSYNSPLHF. DNA of the CDR3: TGCAGTGCGCACAGGGGACCGAGCTCCTATAATTCACCCCTCCACTTT. The gene calls are TRBV20-1 and TRBJ1-6; 7 bases line up with TRBD1. V lost 6 bases, J lost 0 bases, and 8 bases stayed unmatched. This CDR3 region has 16 residues. Germline V gene sequence: CDR1 DFQATT, CDR2 SNEGSKA (reference sequence).

This clonotype has at least ten counts. This chain uses TRBV20-1 with TRBJ2-5; D is unclear. Trimming shortened V by 1 base and J by 3 bases, and 12 bases separated the two germline ends. Germline assignment: CDR1 DFQATT and CDR2 SNEGSKA (reference sequence). This CDR3 is 14 amino acids long. This CDR3 is CSARVLVVEETQYF. DNA of the CDR3: TGCAGTGCTAGAGTTTTAGTGGTCGAAGAGACCCAGTACTTC.

This clonotype came up many times. This chain links TRBV27 with TRBJ2-1; D might be TRBD1 or TRBD2, each matching 7 bases. Germline values: CDR1 MNHEY, CDR2 SMNVEV (reference sequence). The CDR3 is made up of 13 amino acids. The V end lost 5 bases, the J end lost 9 bases, and 14 bases lay between the germline ends. For the CDR3, the DNA is TGTGCCAGCAGTCAGGGGGAGGGGGGTGAGCAGTTCTTC. This encodes CASSQGEGGEQFF.

Concerning this clonotype: This may be a read error, as it is one base from a much larger clone. Here the CDR3 DNA reads TGTGCCAGCAGTTTACCTTTATGGCGGGGGGACCGGTCAGATACGCAGTATTTT. Translation gives CASSLPLWRGDRSDTQYF. The chain recombines TRBV28 with TRBJ2-3; 8 bases agree with TRBD2. CDR1 is MDHEN and CDR2 is SYDVKM in the germline V gene. V lost 2 bases to trimming and J lost 4 bases; unmatched junction nucleotides: 14. The CDR3 covers 18 residues.